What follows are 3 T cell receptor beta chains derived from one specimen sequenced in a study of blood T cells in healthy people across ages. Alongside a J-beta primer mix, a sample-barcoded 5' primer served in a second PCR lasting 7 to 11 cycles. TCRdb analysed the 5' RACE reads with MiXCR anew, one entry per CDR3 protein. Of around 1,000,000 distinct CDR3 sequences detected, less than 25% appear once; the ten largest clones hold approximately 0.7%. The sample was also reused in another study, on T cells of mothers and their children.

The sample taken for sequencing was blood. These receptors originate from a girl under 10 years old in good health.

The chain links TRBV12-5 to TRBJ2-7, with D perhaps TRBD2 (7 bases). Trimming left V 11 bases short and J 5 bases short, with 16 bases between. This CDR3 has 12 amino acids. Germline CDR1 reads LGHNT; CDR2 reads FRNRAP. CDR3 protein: CAWGEGENEQYF. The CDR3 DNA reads TGTGCTTGGGGGGAGGGGGAGAACGAGCAGTACTTC.

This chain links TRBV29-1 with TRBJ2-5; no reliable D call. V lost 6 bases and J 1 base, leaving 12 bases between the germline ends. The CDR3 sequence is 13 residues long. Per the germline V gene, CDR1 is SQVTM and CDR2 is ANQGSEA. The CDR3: CSVRLPVQETQYF. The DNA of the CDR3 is TGCAGCGTCCGGCTACCGGTCCAAGAGACCCAGTACTTC.

The CDR3 region has the DNA TGTGCCAGCGACTCTTGGGACACTGAAGCTTTCTTT. Its protein is CASDSWDTEAFF. This rearrangement joins TRBV27 to TRBJ1-1, with D unresolved. The CDR3 is made up of 12 amino acids. Trimming left V 8 bases short and J 3 bases short, with 10 bases between. Germline assignment: CDR1 MNHEY and CDR2 SMNVEV (reference sequence).